The subject of this entry is one T cell receptor beta chain. No antigen is known for it. V lost 5 bases and J lost 0, with 7 bases in between. From germline, CDR1 is SGHTA and CDR2 FQGTGA. This CDR3 contains 14 residues. The assay was immunoSEQ multiplex PCR, and TCRdb's table has in-frame clones only and misses some. The data show about 44,000 clones, with roughly 95% seen just once and around 0.38% held by the top ten. This specimen belongs to a study of Tregs in tolerant kidney transplant recipients. The specimen was Tregs from blood cultured with allogeneic cells. The receptor was isolated from a human donor in good health. V and J are TRBV7-3 and TRBJ2-2; D remains ambiguous. Here the CDR3 reads CASSPSSNTGELFF. CDR3 DNA sequence: TGTGCCAGCAGCCCCTCGTCGAACACCGGGGAGCTGTTTTTT.